This T cell receptor (beta chain) was sequenced during a study of cytomegalovirus exposure and HLA in healthy donors. Study conclusions and caveats: The study recorded some 160 TCR beta chains that were cytomegalovirus-associated.

The PCR employed 60 Vbeta primers together with 13 Jbeta primers. The assay was immunoSEQ multiplex PCR, and TCRdb's table has in-frame clones only and misses some. The sample has around 90,000 clones; about four fifths are singletons. Germline CDR1 and CDR2: MDHEN and SYDVKM. The CDR3 has 17 amino acids. Regarding this clone: No antigen is known for it. Compared with germline, one end of the junction differs, possibly owing to a read error.

Source material: PBMCs. The sequence was collected from a man aged 50 to 60 in good health and CMV-seronegative. V is TRBV28 and J is TRBJ1-3, with TRBD1 identical over 7 bases. The CDR3 region is CASISPHTGASGNTVYF. The CDR3 coding sequence is TGTGCCAGCATCTCCCCCCATACAGGGGCGAGTGGAAACACCGTATATTTT.